This is a list of T cell receptor beta chains from one sample in a study of blood T cell repertoires in COVID-19. The table came from immunoSEQ multiplex PCR; TCRdb's copy has only in-frame clones and leaves some out. The sample has 57,000 or so clones; 88% are singletons. Sequencing was carried out using peripheral blood. Source of these receptors: a woman between 50 and 59 years old with active or convalescent COVID-19. CDR3s leave out the opening cysteine and the closing phenylalanine or tryptophan. Expanded clones get a size class; other rows say once, few or many, or leave the size out.

size: -
J: TRBJ2-1
V: TRBV30
CDR3: AWSELPSYNEQF

size: -
J: TRBJ1-1
V: TRBV11-2
CDR3: ASSLLASGTEAF

size: -
J: TRBJ2-3
V: TRBV6-2/TRBV6-3
CDR3: ASSRPLRESTDTQY

size: -
J: TRBJ2-2
V: TRBV12-3/TRBV12-4
CDR3: ASSLSHTELF

size: few
J: TRBJ2-1
V: TRBV9
CDR3: ASSVAPGLSSSNEQF

size: once
J: TRBJ1-5
V: TRBV28
CDR3: ASSLWTGESNQPQH

size: -
J: TRBJ2-2
V: TRBV9
CDR3: ASSVIGANTGELF

size: -
J: TRBJ1-4
V: TRBV2
CDR3: ASSLEGWGGLRSKDEKLF

size: -
J: TRBJ2-2
V: TRBV5-4
CDR3: ASSLYSGNTGELF

size: -
J: TRBJ2-7
V: TRBV11-2
CDR3: ASSSGTSGNLLWEYEQY

size: -
J: TRBJ1-5
V: TRBV21-1
CDR3: ASSDQGGQPQH

size: once
J: TRBJ1-3
V: TRBV5-1
CDR3: ASSFSGQGNTIY

size: -
J: TRBJ1-2
V: TRBV18
CDR3: ASSPEHRTGDGYT

size: few
J: TRBJ2-3
V: TRBV2
CDR3: ASNGRAGGTDTQY

size: -
J: TRBJ2-1
V: TRBV10-2
CDR3: ASRVVASGDPGDEQF

size: once
J: TRBJ2-7
V: TRBV27
CDR3: ASSPIPWDSYEQY

size: once
J: TRBJ2-7
V: TRBV6-5
CDR3: ASSYSRRVDEQY

size: -
J: TRBJ2-1
V: TRBV19
CDR3: ASSLAGAGYNEQF

size: -
J: TRBJ1-1
V: TRBV7-9
CDR3: ASSRTGGGMNTEAF

size: -
J: TRBJ2-2
V: TRBV4-1
CDR3: ASSQAASAVTGELF

size: -
J: TRBJ1-1
V: TRBV5-1
CDR3: ASSLELGGLGEAF

size: -
J: TRBJ2-3
V: TRBV3-1/TRBV3-2
CDR3: ASSSGSLATDTQY

size: -
J: TRBJ1-1
V: TRBV12-3/TRBV12-4
CDR3: ASSFGLNTEAF

size: -
J: TRBJ2-7
V: TRBV2
CDR3: ASSPSRLADSYEQY

size: -
J: TRBJ1-2
V: TRBV29-1
CDR3: SVPRDGSYT

size: -
J: TRBJ2-6
V: TRBV5-1
CDR3: ASSSVSSGANVLT

size: -
J: TRBJ2-4
V: TRBV7-2
CDR3: ASSPQLAVPKNIQY

size: -
J: TRBJ1-4
V: TRBV7-9
CDR3: ASSLVMAGGDEKLF

size: -
J: TRBJ1-1
V: TRBV2
CDR3: ASSKQARNTEAF

size: few
J: TRBJ1-1
V: TRBV19
CDR3: ASSIGWGRDTEAF

size: few
J: TRBJ1-5
V: TRBV27
CDR3: ASRRQFSISNQPQH

size: -
J: TRBJ1-1
V: TRBV12-3/TRBV12-4
CDR3: ASSLTGSEAF

size: once
J: TRBJ2-2
V: TRBV25-1
CDR3: ASSVSPRVTGELF

size: -
J: TRBJ2-1
V: TRBV4-2
CDR3: ASSQAQLAGVSYEQF

size: -
J: TRBJ2-1
V: TRBV2
CDR3: ASSELGDNEQF

size: -
J: TRBJ2-1
V: TRBV7-2
CDR3: ASSLGLAGVEQF

size: -
J: TRBJ2-1
V: TRBV9
CDR3: ASSVRAGGPGDEQF

size: -
J: TRBJ2-3
V: TRBV28
CDR3: ASSLTSGTDTQY

size: -
J: TRBJ2-1
V: TRBV9
CDR3: ASSPGQGSSYNEQF

size: -
J: TRBJ2-1
V: TRBV18
CDR3: ASSPTGGTSSREQF

size: -
J: TRBJ2-3
V: TRBV27
CDR3: ASQRADTQY

size: -
J: TRBJ2-1
V: TRBV27
CDR3: ASSLRLAGGEQF

size: -
J: TRBJ2-3
V: TRBV25-1
CDR3: ASSVRGPYRETQY

size: -
J: TRBJ2-7
V: TRBV6-5
CDR3: ASSYESADSYEQY

size: -
J: TRBJ2-3
V: TRBV5-6
CDR3: ASTPGLGTQDTQY

size: -
J: TRBJ2-7
V: TRBV9
CDR3: ASSVSGGPGFYEQY

size: -
J: TRBJ2-1
V: TRBV6-2/TRBV6-3
CDR3: ASSLRLAMSYNEQF

size: -
J: TRBJ2-5
V: TRBV11-3
CDR3: ASRPLIAEPHGQPQETQY

size: -
J: TRBJ2-1
V: TRBV6-1
CDR3: ASSEARTTQQF

size: -
J: TRBJ1-4
V: TRBV6-2/TRBV6-3
CDR3: ASSYQGKTNEKLF

size: once
J: TRBJ2-1
V: TRBV9
CDR3: ASSQGDGVEQF

size: -
J: TRBJ1-2
V: TRBV2
CDR3: ASSAGTGRNGYT

size: few
J: TRBJ1-5
V: TRBV6-5
CDR3: ASSKQGLLNQPQH

size: -
J: TRBJ2-6
V: TRBV9
CDR3: ASSFYPTGGSSGANVLT

size: -
J: TRBJ1-4
V: TRBV30
CDR3: AWSTGTAWVTNEKLF

size: once
J: TRBJ2-3
V: TRBV12-3/TRBV12-4
CDR3: ASSLRDTDTQY

size: -
J: TRBJ2-5
V: TRBV6-5
CDR3: ASSYGTGGGETQY

size: -
J: TRBJ2-7
V: TRBV9
CDR3: ASSVGGGPYEQY

size: -
J: TRBJ2-7
V: TRBV5-4
CDR3: ASSLPTSDPYEQY

size: -
J: TRBJ2-2
V: TRBV2
CDR3: ASTTTGGNTGELF